The entry that follows covers one TCR beta chain sequence. As yet, its antigen is unknown. A much larger clone lies a single base off, so this may be a read error. Using a J-beta primer mix together with a sample-barcoded 5' primer, a second PCR was run for roughly 6 to 12 cycles. TCRdb redid the calling of the 5' RACE reads with MiXCR, one entry per CDR3 protein. The repertoire holds around 900,000 distinct CDR3 sequences, 51% seen once, with about a fifth in the top ten. Germline-derived CDR1 and CDR2 are SGHAT and FQNNGV. The CDR3 consists of 14 residues. The entry originates in a study of blood T cells in healthy people across ages. Study summary: Capturing about one barcoded beta molecule per two T cells was achieved by template switching.

Overall study results and limits: Naive and antigen-experienced cells could not be conclusively compared, given unsorted PBMCs. While age rose, TCR beta diversity per million T cells dropped in a roughly linear way.

This receptor was identified in a woman aged 55 to 70 in good health. The chain recombines TRBV11-2 with TRBJ1-1, with TRBD1 as a possible D gene (6 bases). Sequencing was performed on blood. CDR3 region: CASSFSRGDTEVFF. Here the CDR3 DNA reads TGTGCCAGCAGCTTTAGTCGGGGGGACACTGAAGTTTTCTTT.